This T cell receptor (beta chain) was recorded in a study of shared clonotypes between healthy human individuals. Study-wide findings and caveats: Despite large depth, rarefaction showed incomplete sorted-subset sequencing.

Regarding this clone: Antigen: not known. In the same sample, other DNA sequences code for this CDR3.

In the naive CD8 group, cells lacked CD45RO and were positively selected for CCR7, so terminally differentiated effector memory CD45RA+ cells were left out. Within Nashville, Tennessee resided all donors, each a Caucasian adult. CDR1 is SGDLS and CDR2 is YYNGEE in the germline V gene. V was trimmed by 0 bases and J by 1 base, leaving 8 bases between them. This CDR3 is built from 14 residues. Methods used by the authors: ImmunoSEQ sequences covered only the junction and lacked quality scores; filtering therefore differed. Sequenced by immunoSEQ multiplex PCR; TCRdb stores in-frame clones only, minus some. From that table come the V and J calls and clone size; the DNA was used to work out D and trimming. This sample has roughly 2,000,000 clones; 90% to 95% occur once, and the top ten carry more than 1.5%.

The source is a man younger than 35 in good health. Some clones in this sample may be carry-over from other donors' samples. Sequencing was performed on naive CD8+ T cells from PBMCs. V usage is TRBV9 and J usage is TRBJ2-7, with D uncertain. The CDR3 is CASSVGGRSYEQYF. CDR3 coding DNA: TGTGCCAGCAGCGTAGGGGGTAGGTCCTACGAGCAGTACTTC.